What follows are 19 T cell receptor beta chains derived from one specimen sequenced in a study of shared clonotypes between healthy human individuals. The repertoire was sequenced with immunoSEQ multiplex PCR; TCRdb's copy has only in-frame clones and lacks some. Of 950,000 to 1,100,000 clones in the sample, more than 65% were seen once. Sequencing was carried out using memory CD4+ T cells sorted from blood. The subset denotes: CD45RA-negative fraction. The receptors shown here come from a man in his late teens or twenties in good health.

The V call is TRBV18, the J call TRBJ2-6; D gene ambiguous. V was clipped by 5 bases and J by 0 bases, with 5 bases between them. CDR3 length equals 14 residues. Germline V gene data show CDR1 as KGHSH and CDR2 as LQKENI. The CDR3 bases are TGTGCCAGCTCAGGTAGCTCTGGGGCCAACGTCCTGACTTTC. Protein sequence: CASSGSSGANVLTF.

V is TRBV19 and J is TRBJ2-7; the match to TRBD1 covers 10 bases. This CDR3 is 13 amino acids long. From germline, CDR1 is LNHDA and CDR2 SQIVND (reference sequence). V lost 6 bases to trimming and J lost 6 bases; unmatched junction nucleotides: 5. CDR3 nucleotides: TGTGCCAGTAGAGTGACAGGGGGCCGCGAGCAGTACTTC. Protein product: CASRVTGGREQYF.

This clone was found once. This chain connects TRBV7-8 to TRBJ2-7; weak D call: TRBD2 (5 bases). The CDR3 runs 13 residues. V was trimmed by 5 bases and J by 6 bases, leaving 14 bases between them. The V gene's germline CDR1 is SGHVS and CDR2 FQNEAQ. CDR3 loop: CASSPRRGGEQYF. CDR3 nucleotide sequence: TGTGCCAGCAGCCCCCGACGGGGTGGCGAGCAGTACTTC.

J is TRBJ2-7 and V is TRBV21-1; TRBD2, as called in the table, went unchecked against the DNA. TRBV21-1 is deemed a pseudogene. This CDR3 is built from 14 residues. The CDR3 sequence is CASSKAGAVYEQYF. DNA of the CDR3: TGTGCCAGCAGCAAAGCCGGAGCGGTCTACGAGCAGTACTTC.

The CDR3 spells CASSRLIGGGGYEQYF. The CDR3, as DNA: TGTGCCAGCAGCCGCCTAATCGGGGGAGGCGGGTACGAGCAGTACTTC. The gene calls are TRBV5-4 and TRBJ2-7; perhaps TRBD2 as D (6 bases). Trimming left V 4 bases short and J 4 bases short, with 21 bases between. Germline V gene lookup returns CDR1 SGHNT and CDR2 YYREEE (reference sequence). This CDR3 has 16 residues.

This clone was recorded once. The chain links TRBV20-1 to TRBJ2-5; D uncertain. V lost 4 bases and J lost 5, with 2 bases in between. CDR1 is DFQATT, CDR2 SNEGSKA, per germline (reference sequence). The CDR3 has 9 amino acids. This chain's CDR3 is CSAKETQYF. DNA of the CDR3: TGCAGTGCTAAGGAGACCCAGTACTTC.

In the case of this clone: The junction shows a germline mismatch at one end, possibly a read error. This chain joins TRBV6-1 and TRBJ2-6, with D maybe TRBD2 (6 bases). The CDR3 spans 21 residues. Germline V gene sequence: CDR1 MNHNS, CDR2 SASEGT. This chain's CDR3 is CASREARDSWVHYSGANVLTF. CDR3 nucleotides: TGTGCCAGCAGAGAAGCACGGGACTCCTGGGTTCATTACTCTGGGGCCAACGTCCTGACTTTC.

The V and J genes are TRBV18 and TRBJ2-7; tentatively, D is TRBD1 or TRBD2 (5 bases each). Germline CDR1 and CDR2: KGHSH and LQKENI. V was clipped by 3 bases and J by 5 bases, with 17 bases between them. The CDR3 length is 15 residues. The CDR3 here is CASSPYRGPTDEQYF. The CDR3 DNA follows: TGTGCCAGCTCACCGTACCGGGGACCCACCGACGAGCAGTACTTC.

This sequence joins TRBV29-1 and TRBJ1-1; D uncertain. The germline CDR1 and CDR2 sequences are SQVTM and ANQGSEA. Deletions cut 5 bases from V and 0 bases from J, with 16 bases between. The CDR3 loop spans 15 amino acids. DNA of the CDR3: TGCAGCGTTCTCCGTGAACGTATAATGAACACTGAAGCTTTCTTT. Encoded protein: CSVLRERIMNTEAFF.

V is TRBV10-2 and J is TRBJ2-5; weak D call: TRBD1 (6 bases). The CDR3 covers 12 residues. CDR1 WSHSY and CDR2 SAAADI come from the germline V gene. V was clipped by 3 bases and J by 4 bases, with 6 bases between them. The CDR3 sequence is CASSDRGETQYF. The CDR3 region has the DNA TGCGCCAGCAGTGACAGGGGAGAGACCCAGTACTTC.

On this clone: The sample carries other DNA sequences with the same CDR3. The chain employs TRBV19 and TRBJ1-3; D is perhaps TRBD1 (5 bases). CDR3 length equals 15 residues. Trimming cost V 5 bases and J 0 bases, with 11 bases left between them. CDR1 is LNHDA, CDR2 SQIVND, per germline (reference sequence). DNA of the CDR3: TGTGCCAGTAGTCCCGGGACCCCCTCTGGAAACACCATATATTTT. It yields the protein CASSPGTPSGNTIYF.

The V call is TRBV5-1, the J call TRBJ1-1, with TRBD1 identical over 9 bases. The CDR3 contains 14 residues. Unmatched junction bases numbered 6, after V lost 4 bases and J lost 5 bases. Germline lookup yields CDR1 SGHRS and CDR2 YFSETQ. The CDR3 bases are TGCGCCAGCAGCGTGGACAGGGGCCGAACTGAAGCTTTCTTT. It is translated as CASSVDRGRTEAFF.

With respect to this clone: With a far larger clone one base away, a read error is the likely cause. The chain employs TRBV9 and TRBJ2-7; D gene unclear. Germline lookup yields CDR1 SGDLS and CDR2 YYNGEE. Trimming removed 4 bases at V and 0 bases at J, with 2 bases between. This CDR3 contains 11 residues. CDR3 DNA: TGTGCCAGCAGCTCCTCCTACGAGCAGTACTTC. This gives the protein CASSSSYEQYF.

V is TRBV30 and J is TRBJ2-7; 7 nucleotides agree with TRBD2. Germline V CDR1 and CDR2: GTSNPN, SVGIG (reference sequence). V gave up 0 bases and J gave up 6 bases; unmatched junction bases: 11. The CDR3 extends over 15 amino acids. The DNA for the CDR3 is TGTGCCTGGAGTGTATGGGAGGGACCCCCCCTCGAGCAGTACTTC. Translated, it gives CAWSVWEGPPLEQYF.

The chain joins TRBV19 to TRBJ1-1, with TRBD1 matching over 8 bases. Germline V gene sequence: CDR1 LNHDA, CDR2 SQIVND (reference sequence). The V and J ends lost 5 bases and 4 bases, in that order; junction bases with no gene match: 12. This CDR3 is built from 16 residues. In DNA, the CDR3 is TGTGCCAGTAGTGGACGTATGACAGGGGTTTCCACTGAAGCTTTCTTT. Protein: CASSGRMTGVSTEAFF.

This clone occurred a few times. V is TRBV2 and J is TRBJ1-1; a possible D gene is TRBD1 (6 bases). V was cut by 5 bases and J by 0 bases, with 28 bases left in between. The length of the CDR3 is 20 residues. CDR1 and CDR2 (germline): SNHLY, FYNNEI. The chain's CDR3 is CASSYLLPGQSSNMNTEAFF. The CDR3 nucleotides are TGTGCCAGCAGTTACCTCCTCCCCGGACAGTCATCGAATATGAACACTGAAGCTTTCTTT. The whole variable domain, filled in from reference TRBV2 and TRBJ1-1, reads EPEVTQTPSHQVTQMGQEVILRCVPISNHLYFYWYRQILGQKVEFLVSFYNNEISEKSEIFDDQFSVERPDGSNFTLKIRSTKLEDSAMYFCASSYLLPGQSSNMNTEAFFGQGTRLTVV.

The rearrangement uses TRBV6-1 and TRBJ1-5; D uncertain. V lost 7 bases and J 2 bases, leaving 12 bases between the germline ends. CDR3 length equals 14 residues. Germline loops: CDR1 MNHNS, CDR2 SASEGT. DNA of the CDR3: TGTGCCAGCAAGAGGGAGAGTGGCAATCAGCCCCAGCATTTT. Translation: CASKRESGNQPQHF.

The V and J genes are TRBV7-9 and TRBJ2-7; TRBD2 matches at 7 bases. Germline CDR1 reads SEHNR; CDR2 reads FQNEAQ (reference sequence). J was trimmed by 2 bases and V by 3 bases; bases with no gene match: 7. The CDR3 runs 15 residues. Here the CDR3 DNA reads TGTGCCAGCAGCTTTGGTACGACTAGCACCTACGAGCAGTACTTC. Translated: CASSFGTTSTYEQYF. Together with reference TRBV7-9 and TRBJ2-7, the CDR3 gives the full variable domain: DTGVSQNPRHKITKRGQNVTFRCDPISEHNRLYWYRQTLGQGPEFLTYFQNEAQLEKSRLLSDRFSAERPKGSFSTLEIQRTEQGDSAMYLCASSFGTTSTYEQYFGPGTRLTVT.

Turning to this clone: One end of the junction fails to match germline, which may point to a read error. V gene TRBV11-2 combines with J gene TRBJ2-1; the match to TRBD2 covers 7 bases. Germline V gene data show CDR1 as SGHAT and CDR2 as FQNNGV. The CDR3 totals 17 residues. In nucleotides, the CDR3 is TGTGCCAGCAGCTTAGCGGCGCGGACTAGGAAGGACCCCACCCCAGTCTTC. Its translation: CASSLAARTRKDPTPVF.